This entry concerns a single T cell receptor beta chain. Its target is unknown. This record belongs to a study of immune evolution from preneoplasia to lung adenocarcinoma. Here immunoSEQ multiplex PCR was the method, and the copy in TCRdb shows in-frame clones only, minus some. Of approximately 5,100 clones listed, approximately 82% are singletons. Between the mid-2010s and the late 2010s, patients underwent resection in Japan or China. H&E slides confirmed each diagnosis, reviewed by two pathologists independently. The germline V and J ends were trimmed by 0 bases and 8 bases, with 15 bases remaining between them. CDR1 and CDR2 (germline): SGDLS, YYNGEE. This CDR3 is built from 15 residues. Study-wide findings and caveats: Top clone share appeared to fall from AAH through AIS, MIA, adenocarcinoma. Later-stage lesions seemingly showed higher T cell density and diversity than normal lung.

Input material: FFPE adjacent normal lung tissue. This TCR came from a person between 55 and 80 years old with lung adenocarcinoma. V is TRBV9 and J is TRBJ2-1, with D possibly called TRBD1 or TRBD2 (6 bases each). This chain's CDR3 is CASSVGGIPGDEQFF. The DNA for the CDR3 is TGTGCCAGCAGCGTAGGCGGGATCCCAGGGGATGAGCAGTTCTTC.